The rows below give T cell receptor beta chains drawn from one sample of a study of T cells in Graves' hyperthyroidism and ophthalmopathy. Via MiXCR, TCRdb re-called the multiplex PCR reads, giving one row per CDR3 protein. This table holds 640,000 or so distinct CDR3 sequences, approximately 15% found once. Sequencing input: blood. The receptors were gathered from a young woman with Graves' ophthalmopathy. The CDR3 runs from the conserved cysteine through the conserved F or W. Fields, in order: clone size, V gene, J gene, D gene, CDR3 protein, CDR3 DNA. A D gene is named only where the DNA matches it firmly. Only some rows state a clone size, as once, few, many or a class for expanded clones.

size: many; V: TRBV7-8; J: TRBJ1-1; D: TRBD1; CDR3: CASKDRGENTEAFF; DNA: TGTGCCAGCAAGGACAGGGGAGAGAACACTGAAGCTTTCTTT
size: many; V: TRBV7-3; J: TRBJ2-1; D: TRBD1; CDR3: CASSKAPGQGNYEQFF; DNA: TGTGCCAGCAGCAAAGCTCCGGGACAGGGCAATTATGAGCAGTTCTTC
size: NA; V: TRBV20-1; J: TRBJ2-4; D: TRBD2; CDR3: CSARDDGRVKNIQYF; DNA: TGCAGTGCTAGAGATGACGGGAGGGTCAAAAACATTCAGTACTTC
size: NA; V: TRBV6-1; J: TRBJ1-5; D: TRBD1; CDR3: CASSTGDRGNQPQHF; DNA: TGTGCCAGCAGTACGGGGGACAGGGGAAATCAGCCCCAGCATTTT
size: many; V: TRBV7-2; J: TRBJ2-7; D: NA; CDR3: CASSLQGWDEQYF; DNA: TGTGCCAGCAGCTTACAGGGGTGGGACGAGCAGTACTTC
size: NA; V: TRBV10-2; J: TRBJ1-5; D: NA; CDR3: CASREEEGNQPQHF; DNA: TGCGCCAGCAGGGAGGAAGAGGGCAATCAGCCCCAGCATTTT
size: NA; V: TRBV18; J: TRBJ2-1; D: TRBD2; CDR3: CASSPLAGAWSEQFF; DNA: TGTGCCAGCTCACCATTGGCGGGAGCTTGGAGTGAGCAGTTCTTC
size: many; V: TRBV7-3; J: TRBJ2-1; D: TRBD2; CDR3: CASSRTSGVYNEQFF; DNA: TGTGCCAGCAGTCGTACTAGCGGGGTCTACAATGAGCAGTTCTTC
size: few; V: TRBV10-3; J: TRBJ2-5; D: NA; CDR3: CAISLQPSETQYF; DNA: TGTGCCATCAGTCTACAGCCCTCGGAGACCCAGTACTTC
size: NA; V: TRBV4-1; J: TRBJ2-5; D: NA; CDR3: CASSQGVRGPGFSQYF; DNA: TGCGCCAGCAGCCAAGGAGTTCGGGGTCCAGGCTTTTCCCAGTACTTC
size: many; V: TRBV7-2; J: TRBJ2-1; D: TRBD2; CDR3: CASSSLAGGRSYNEQFF; DNA: TGTGCCAGCAGCTCACTAGCGGGAGGCCGCTCCTACAATGAGCAGTTCTTC
size: NA; V: TRBV2; J: TRBJ2-5; D: NA; CDR3: CASSELRGETQYF; DNA: TGTGCCAGCAGTGAGCTCCGGGGAGAGACCCAGTACTTC
size: few; V: TRBV6-2/TRBV6-3; J: TRBJ2-7; D: NA; CDR3: CASRVLATEQYF; DNA: TGTGCCAGCAGGGTACTAGCAACCGAGCAGTACTTC
size: few; V: TRBV24-1; J: TRBJ1-5; D: NA; CDR3: CATSVQGGNQPQHF; DNA: TGTGCCACCAGTGTGCAGGGTGGCAATCAGCCCCAGCATTTT
size: NA; V: TRBV13; J: TRBJ2-2; D: NA; CDR3: CASSSHLRPQLFF; DNA: TGTGCCAGCAGCTCCCACCTCCGGCCTCAGCTGTTTTTT
size: few; V: TRBV7-9; J: TRBJ2-1; D: NA; CDR3: CASSEYGTPYHDEQFF; DNA: TGTGCCAGCAGTGAATATGGGACCCCCTATCACGATGAGCAGTTCTTC
size: few; V: TRBV6-1; J: TRBJ2-7; D: NA; CDR3: CASRNGGTGNEQYF; DNA: TGTGCCAGCAGAAATGGGGGTACCGGGAACGAGCAGTACTTC
size: NA; V: TRBV3-1; J: TRBJ2-3; D: TRBD2; CDR3: CASSRPGLGDTDTQYF; DNA: TGTGCCAGCAGCCGTCCGGGACTAGGGGATACAGATACGCAGTATTTT
size: few; V: TRBV13; J: TRBJ2-5; D: NA; CDR3: CASSSRAYASRRLETQYF; DNA: TGTGCCAGCAGCTCACGGGCTTACGCCTCTCGGCGATTGGAGACCCAGTACTTC
size: NA; V: TRBV7-7; J: TRBJ1-4; D: TRBD1; CDR3: CASSPLTGVNEKLFF; DNA: TGTGCTAGCAGCCCCCTGACAGGGGTGAATGAAAAACTGTTTTTT
size: few; V: TRBV29-1; J: TRBJ1-2; D: TRBD1; CDR3: CSVEERNRGRLNYGYTF; DNA: TGCAGCGTTGAAGAGAGGAACAGGGGGCGCCTCAACTATGGCTACACCTTC
size: many; V: TRBV28; J: TRBJ1-2; D: NA; CDR3: CASSSNSLGPGYTF; DNA: TGTGCCAGCAGCTCTAATTCTTTGGGCCCTGGCTACACCTTC
size: many; V: TRBV2; J: TRBJ2-5; D: TRBD1; CDR3: CASRTSGGWETQYF; DNA: TGTGCCAGCAGAACGTCAGGGGGCTGGGAGACCCAGTACTTC